This entry lists 25 T cell receptor beta chains sequenced from one sample in a study of blood T cell repertoires in COVID-19 (dated by TCRdb to the early 2020s). The library was prepared using the immunoSEQ multiplex PCR assay. TCRdb mirrors the immuneACCESS table, restricted to in-frame sequences. Some clones are absent from its copies; in checked studies, under half trace to an unresolved V gene, and the reason for the others is unknown. This sample holds about 350,000 clones; roughly 90% were observed only once. The ten largest clones capture over 0.9% of the sample. Material for sequencing was PBMCs or T cells enriched from blood (not recorded which). The receptors were sampled from a woman in her 30s who had been exposed to COVID-19.

The chain carries TRBV10-2 and TRBJ1-4; possible D gene TRBD1, 6 bases. Germline V gene data show CDR1 as WSHSY and CDR2 as SAAADI. The length of the CDR3 is 13 residues. V shed 8 bases and J shed 8 bases, with 15 bases lying between them. The CDR3 coding sequence is TGCGCCAGCTCCCAGGGGCTCTGGGAAAAACTGTTTTTT. It specifies CASSQGLWEKLFF.

The chain uses TRBV15 and TRBJ2-3; D perhaps matches TRBD1 (6 bases). The germline gives CDR1 LNHNV, CDR2 YYDKDF (reference sequence). The V end lost 5 bases, the J end lost 1 base, and 10 bases lay between the germline ends. There are 14 residues in the CDR3. CDR3 residues: CATSGGQGTDTQYF. Here the CDR3 DNA reads TGTGCCACCAGCGGGGGCCAAGGCACAGATACGCAGTATTTT.

The genes are TRBV30 and TRBJ2-1; the match to TRBD2 covers 8 bases. The CDR3 totals 13 residues. Germline V gives CDR1 GTSNPN, CDR2 SVGIG (reference sequence). V gave up 1 base and J gave up 7 bases; unmatched junction bases: 3. CDR3 in DNA: TGTGCCTGGAGTGGAGCGGGAGCGAATGAGCAGTTCTTC. Encoded protein: CAWSGAGANEQFF.

V usage is TRBV19 and J usage is TRBJ1-6; 7 bases line up with TRBD1. This CDR3 is 15 amino acids long. J gave up 5 bases and V 6 bases, and 7 bases lay outside the gene matches. Germline values: CDR1 LNHDA, CDR2 SQIVND (reference sequence). As DNA, the CDR3 is TGTGCCAGTAGATGGTTTGACAGGGATAATTCACCCCTCCACTTT. Translation: CASRWFDRDNSPLHF.

V is TRBV13 and J is TRBJ2-7; 7 bases are shared with TRBD2. Trimming cost V 5 bases and J 3 bases; bases outside gene matches: 7. The CDR3 consists of 14 residues. The germline CDR1 and CDR2 sequences are PRHDT and FYEKMQ (reference sequence). The CDR3 DNA follows: TGTGCCAGCAGCCAAGGGCGGGGGTTCTACGAGCAGTACTTC. This codes for CASSQGRGFYEQYF. The variable domain in full, with the rest retrieved from reference TRBV13 and TRBJ2-7, is AAGVIQSPRHLIKEKRETATLKCYPIPRHDTVYWYQQGPGQDPQFLISFYEKMQSDKGSIPDRFSAQQFSDYHSELNMSSLELGDSALYFCASSQGRGFYEQYFGPGTRLTVT.

This rearrangement joins TRBV9 to TRBJ2-3; D uncertain. The CDR3 length is 12 residues. Germline V gene sequence: CDR1 SGDLS, CDR2 YYNGEE. The V end lost 0 bases, the J end lost 4 bases, and 3 bases lay between the germline ends. In DNA form, the CDR3 reads TGTGCCAGCAGCGTAGTAGCAGATACGCAGTATTTT. This translates into CASSVVADTQYF.

The V and J genes are TRBV11-2 and TRBJ2-5; 9 bases are shared with TRBD2. Germline CDR1 is SGHAT and CDR2 is FQNNGV. The trim removed 5 bases at V and 1 base at J, leaving 17 bases unmatched. The CDR3 has 19 amino acids. This CDR3 reads CASSLDRVGPAGGQETQYF. CDR3 DNA sequence: TGTGCCAGCAGCCTCGACCGAGTCGGACCAGCGGGGGGCCAAGAGACCCAGTACTTC.

This clone was found once. V is TRBV15 and J is TRBJ1-3, with TRBD1 matching over 10 bases. Trimming removed 5 bases from V and 7 bases from J; junction bases left unmatched: 8. The CDR3 has 15 amino acids. Germline V gives CDR1 LNHNV, CDR2 YYDKDF (reference sequence). The CDR3: CATSAPGQGRNTIYF. In nucleotides, the CDR3 is TGTGCCACCAGCGCCCCGGGACAGGGGAGGAACACCATATATTTT.

The CDR3 sequence is CASSPGGADEQYF. CDR3 in DNA: TGCGCCAGCAGTCCCGGGGGGGCTGATGAGCAGTACTTC. The chain recombines TRBV5-1 with TRBJ2-7, with 8 positions matching TRBD2. This CDR3 contains 13 residues. Losses at the gene ends were 5 bases for V and 7 bases for J; bases not matched to a gene: 8. In germline, CDR1 is SGHRS, CDR2 YFSETQ. Using reference TRBV5-1 and TRBJ2-7 for the parts outside the CDR3, the full variable domain is KAGVTQTPRYLIKTRGQQVTLSCSPISGHRSVSWYQQTPGQGLQFLFEYFSETQRNKGNFPGRFSGRQFSNSRSEMNVSTLELGDSALYLCASSPGGADEQYFGPGTRLTVT.

CDR3 sequence (DNA): TGTGCCAGCAGTGAACTGATACAGGACTATGGCTACACCTTC. Translation: CASSELIQDYGYTF. The gene calls are TRBV2 and TRBJ1-2; D possibly corresponds to TRBD1 (5 bases). Per germline, CDR1 SNHLY and CDR2 FYNNEI. The CDR3 loop spans 14 amino acids. Trimming pared 2 bases from V and 3 bases from J, leaving 10 bases between.

The rearrangement joins TRBV29-1 to TRBJ2-7; D is perhaps TRBD1 (6 bases). Germline V lookup: CDR1 SQVTM, CDR2 ANQGSEA. The germline V and J ends were trimmed by 4 bases and 5 bases, with 18 bases remaining between them. The CDR3 is 14 residues long. The CDR3 sequence is CSVGFRQVNHEQYF. For the CDR3, the DNA is TGCAGCGTTGGTTTTAGACAGGTGAACCACGAGCAGTACTTC.

The V call is TRBV5-1, the J call TRBJ2-5, with 12 bases aligning to TRBD1. Germline-derived CDR1 and CDR2 are SGHRS and YFSETQ. The V and J ends lost 4 bases and 1 base, in that order; junction bases with no gene match: 5. The CDR3 has 16 residues. The CDR3 DNA follows: TGCGCCAGCAGCCCGGGGGGACAGGGGGCCCAAGAGACCCAGTACTTC. It translates to CASSPGGQGAQETQYF.

This clone has just one count. The V call is TRBV11-3, the J call TRBJ2-5; 7 bases are shared with TRBD2. The J segment lost 11 bases and the V segment lost 5 bases, leaving 5 bases of the junction unmatched. Per the germline V gene, CDR1 is SGHNT and CDR2 is YENEEA. The CDR3 consists of 11 residues. This CDR3 is CASSPGTIQYF. CDR3 DNA: TGTGCCAGCAGCCCCGGGACTATACAGTACTTC.

The V and J genes are TRBV5-1 and TRBJ2-3, with D possibly being TRBD2 (5 bases). CDR1 is SGHRS and CDR2 is YFSETQ in the germline V gene. The CDR3 is 14 residues long. The V gene lost 1 base and the J gene lost 4 bases, with 10 bases spanning the gap. The CDR3 is CASSLLPGADTQYF. CDR3 nucleotide sequence: TGCGCCAGCAGCTTGTTACCCGGGGCAGATACGCAGTATTTT. Filled out from reference TRBV5-1 and TRBJ2-3, the complete variable domain reads KAGVTQTPRYLIKTRGQQVTLSCSPISGHRSVSWYQQTPGQGLQFLFEYFSETQRNKGNFPGRFSGRQFSNSRSEMNVSTLELGDSALYLCASSLLPGADTQYFGPGTRLTVL.

The rearrangement links TRBV5-1 to TRBJ2-2; D gene ambiguous. The germline V gene encodes CDR1 SGHRS and CDR2 YFSETQ. Between the trimmed V and J ends, which lost 2 bases and 4 bases, there was a span of 9 bases. The CDR3 has 14 amino acids. The CDR3 DNA follows: TGCGCCAGCAGCTTAAGAGCGACCACCGGGGAGCTGTTTTTT. Translation gives CASSLRATTGELFF.

The rearrangement links TRBV14 to TRBJ1-6; D ambiguous. CDR3 length equals 13 residues. Trimming left V 0 bases short and J 10 bases short, with 7 bases between. CDR1 is SGHDN and CDR2 is FVKESK in the germline V gene. This CDR3 reads CASSQELASPLHF. The CDR3 bases are TGTGCCAGCAGCCAAGAGTTGGCCTCACCCCTCCACTTT.

The chain is built from TRBV28 and TRBJ2-7; D gene ambiguous. Germline CDR1 reads MDHEN; CDR2 reads SYDVKM. The V end lost 5 bases, the J end lost 0 bases, and 20 bases lay between the germline ends. The CDR3 is 17 residues long. CDR3 residues: CASSPPRSFGSSYEQYF. As DNA, the CDR3 is TGTGCCAGCAGTCCGCCTAGGTCCTTTGGAAGCTCCTACGAGCAGTACTTC. The variable domain in full, with the rest retrieved from reference TRBV28 and TRBJ2-7, is DVKVTQSSRYLVKRTGEKVFLECVQDMDHENMFWYRQDPGLGLRLIYFSYDVKMKEKGDIPEGYSVSREKKERFSLILESASTNQTSMYLCASSPPRSFGSSYEQYFGPGTRLTVT.

In its sample, this clone was seen a few times. This rearrangement joins TRBV6-5 to TRBJ2-2, with D uncertain. Germline V gene sequence: CDR1 MNHEY, CDR2 SVGAGI. Trimming cost V 5 bases and J 5 bases, with 6 bases left between them. The CDR3 covers 12 residues. The CDR3 coding sequence is TGTGCCAGCAGTCAGACTACCGGGGAGCTGTTTTTT. This encodes CASSQTTGELFF.

This rearrangement joins TRBV12-5 to TRBJ2-7; D is ambiguous. V gave up 0 bases and J gave up 6 bases, with 15 bases separating them. Germline V gene lookup returns CDR1 LGHNT and CDR2 FRNRAP. This CDR3 is built from 15 residues. The CDR3 region is CASGLVISETGEQYF. In DNA form, the CDR3 reads TGTGCTAGTGGTTTGGTGATATCGGAAACGGGCGAGCAGTACTTC. The full variable domain, its missing parts supplied by reference TRBV12-5 and TRBJ2-7, is DARVTQTPRHKVTEMGQEVTMRCQPILGHNTVFWYRQTMMQGLELLAYFRNRAPLDDSGMPKDRFSAEMPDATLATLKIQPSEPRDSAVYFCASGLVISETGEQYFGPGTRLTVT.

This chain links TRBV5-1 with TRBJ1-2; 9 bases match TRBD1. The junction had 9 bases not matched to a gene; V was cut back by 7 bases and J by 2 bases. CDR1 and CDR2 (germline): SGHRS, YFSETQ. CDR3 length: 15 residues. The CDR3 loop reads CASRDREEVNYGYTF. In nucleotides, the CDR3 is TGCGCCAGCCGGGACAGGGAAGAGGTGAACTATGGCTACACCTTC.

The V and J genes are TRBV7-3 and TRBJ2-7; possibly TRBD1 for D (6 bases). Between the trimmed V and J ends, which lost 5 bases and 6 bases, there was a span of 17 bases. This CDR3 region has 14 residues. Germline V gene sequence: CDR1 SGHTA, CDR2 FQGTGA. In nucleotides, the CDR3 is TGTGCCAGCAGCCCGGACAGTGCCGGTTTCGAGCAGTACTTC. Its protein product is CASSPDSAGFEQYF.

This rearrangement joins TRBV18 to TRBJ1-4; 8 bases are shared with TRBD1. Germline V CDR1 and CDR2: KGHSH, LQKENI. The CDR3 has 16 amino acids. Unmatched junction bases numbered 15, after V lost 8 bases and J lost 7 bases. The CDR3 coding sequence is TGTGCCAGCGAGAGTCGACGACAGGGGAAAGGTGAAAAACTGTTTTTT. Residues: CASESRRQGKGEKLFF.

The genes are TRBV7-2 and TRBJ2-1, with unresolved D. From germline, CDR1 is SGHTA and CDR2 FQGNSA. CDR3 length: 16 residues. Trimming stripped 1 base from V and 4 bases from J, with 14 bases between. CDR3 bases: TGTGCCAGCAGCTTAGAGGCATTCCCCGGGTACAATGAGCAGTTCTTC. Its translation is CASSLEAFPGYNEQFF.

V and J are TRBV11-2 and TRBJ2-7, with 9 bases fitting TRBD1. J gave up 5 bases and V 5 bases, and 13 bases lay outside the gene matches. CDR3 size: 16 residues. Looked up from germline, CDR1 is SGHAT and CDR2 is FQNNGV. The CDR3 DNA sequence: TGTGCCAGCAGCCAAACTCCGGGACAGGGTGTACACGAGCAGTACTTC. This translates into CASSQTPGQGVHEQYF.

The chain links TRBV5-1 to TRBJ1-5; 7 positions agree with TRBD1. This CDR3 is 15 amino acids long. Germline V lookup: CDR1 SGHRS, CDR2 YFSETQ. Trimming at V came to 4 bases and at J to 4 bases, leaving 8 bases not matched to a gene. The CDR3 DNA is TGCGCCAGCAGCGTCGGGACAGCGAGTAATCAGCCCCAGCATTTT. It is translated as CASSVGTASNQPQHF.